This T cell receptor beta chain came from a study of T cell responses to AZD1222 COVID-19 vaccine. Some clones are missing from TCRdb's copy, which holds only in-frame ones; the method was immunoSEQ multiplex PCR. The sample holds 110,000 to 150,000 clones, approximately 89% seen once. Details on this clone: Its antigen is currently unknown.

Trimming removed 5 bases from V and 0 bases from J, with 8 bases in between. The CDR3 spans 14 residues. The germline V gene encodes CDR1 MDHEN and CDR2 SYDVKM. General study results and limits: Close to half of all spike-specific TCRs reportedly target regions of the variants that are unmutated.

Sequenced here: peripheral blood, sampled on day 0 of AZD1222 vaccination. The chain joins TRBV28 to TRBJ1-3; TRBD1 might be the D (6 bases). This sequence was found in an adult in good health. Written as DNA, the CDR3 is TGTGCCAGCAGTCCGGGACACTCTGGAAACACCATATATTTT. Translating gives CASSPGHSGNTIYF.